These 8 T cell receptor beta chains originate from one sample sequenced in a study of cytomegalovirus exposure and HLA in healthy donors. Use of 60 Vbeta and 13 Jbeta primers characterized the PCR. Using immunoSEQ multiplex PCR, the repertoire was profiled, and TCRdb retains in-frame clones only, with some absent. The table lists 95,000 to 150,000 clones, around 80% of them singletons, with 2.1% in the top ten. The specimen sequenced was PBMCs. These receptor sequences come from a man aged 25-45 years in good health and CMV-seronegative.

A word on this clone: One end of the junction varies from germline; a read error may be responsible. Here the CDR3 reads CASSVTGGRSGANGLTF. The DNA for the CDR3 is TGTGCCAGCAGCGTTACGGGGGGCAGGTCTGGGGCCAACGGCCTGACTTTC. The chain recombines TRBV9 with TRBJ2-6, with TRBD2 as a possible D gene (7 bases). Germline V CDR1 and CDR2: SGDLS, YYNGEE. This CDR3 region has 17 residues.

The CDR3 loop reads CASSLVRESYEQYF. As DNA, the CDR3 is TGTGCCAGCAGCTTAGTCAGGGAATCCTACGAGCAGTACTTC. The V gene is TRBV7-6, the J gene TRBJ2-5; tentatively, D is TRBD1 (5 bases). The J call could be wrong; TRBJ2-7 is a better fit for the DNA end. Germline V lookup: CDR1 SGHVS, CDR2 FNYEAQ. The CDR3 runs to 14 residues.

The chain recombines TRBV5-4 with TRBJ2-7; 11 nucleotides match TRBD1. Looked up from germline, CDR1 is SGHNT and CDR2 is YYREEE (reference sequence). The V segment lost 4 bases and the J segment 0 bases; nucleotides outside the gene matches: 6. This CDR3 is 16 amino acids long. CDR3 sequence reads: CASSRDRGFSSYEQYF. The CDR3 bases are TGTGCCAGCAGCCGGGACAGGGGGTTTAGCTCCTACGAGCAGTACTTC.

In the case of this clone: The sample carries other DNA sequences with the same CDR3. This chain connects TRBV5-1 to TRBJ1-6; D gene unclear. The CDR3 runs 13 residues. Germline CDR1 and CDR2: SGHRS and YFSETQ. Trimming shortened V by 1 base and J by 8 bases, and 7 bases separated the two germline ends. The CDR3 region has the DNA TGCGCCAGCAGCTTGCGGTCGGATTCACCCCTCCACTTT. The encoded protein is CASSLRSDSPLHF.

CDR3 residues: CASSPGTSGIPYEQYF. DNA of the CDR3: TGTGCCAGCAGCCCTGGGACTAGCGGGATTCCCTACGAGCAGTACTTC. The V gene is TRBV5-4, the J gene TRBJ2-7, with 13 bases that match TRBD2. The CDR3 runs 16 residues. After removal of 4 bases from V and 2 bases from J, the junction contained 6 bases not matched to a gene. Per the germline V gene, CDR1 is SGHNT and CDR2 is YYREEE (reference sequence).

This clone was seen only a few times. The chain couples TRBV27 to TRBJ1-5; no definite D call. Germline-derived CDR1 and CDR2 are MNHEY and SMNVEV (reference sequence). Deletions cut 6 bases from V and 0 bases from J, with 12 bases between. The CDR3 is 15 amino acids. The CDR3 spells CASSLGLHSNQPQHF. DNA for the CDR3: TGTGCCAGCAGCTTGGGCCTCCATAGCAATCAGCCCCAGCATTTT.

This clone was seen just once. The V gene is TRBV6-5, the J gene TRBJ1-3; D not resolved. CDR3 length: 13 amino acids. Between the trimmed V and J ends, which lost 4 bases and 4 bases, there was a span of 8 bases. Germline V gives CDR1 MNHEY, CDR2 SVGAGI. The CDR3 coding sequence is TGTGCCAGCAGTTCCGTTTCCGGAAACACCATATATTTT. Amino acid sequence: CASSSVSGNTIYF.

This chain uses TRBV28 with TRBJ2-7, with TRBD1 as a possible D gene (8 bases). This CDR3 region has 15 residues. Germline CDR1 and CDR2: MDHEN and SYDVKM. V lost 8 bases to trimming and J lost 7 bases, with 24 bases between them. CDR3 DNA sequence: TGTGCCAGCGGAACAAGCGGGACAGGACCCTGGGAGCAGTACTTC. This gives the protein CASGTSGTGPWEQYF.